The 32 T cell receptor beta chains presented below share a single source sample, sequenced in a study of cytotoxic CD8 clonotypes in ibrutinib-treated CLL. Clones were sequenced by immunoSEQ multiplex PCR, and TCRdb holds only the in-frame ones, with some missing. The sample lists roughly 220,000 clones, around 75% occurring once. Sequencing was performed on PBMCs, taken after 12 months of ibrutinib treatment. These receptors came from a human donor with chronic lymphocytic leukemia.

The rearrangement links TRBV18 to TRBJ2-7; D call uncertain. V shed 2 bases and J shed 4 bases, with 9 bases lying between them. This CDR3 spans 13 amino acids. From germline, CDR1 is KGHSH and CDR2 LQKENI. The CDR3 sequence: CASSPIAGYEQYF. CDR3 sequence (DNA): TGTGCCAGCTCACCAATCGCCGGTTACGAGCAGTACTTC. Full variable domain (missing parts from reference TRBV18 and TRBJ2-7): NAGVMQNPRHLVRRRGQEARLRCSPMKGHSHVYWYRQLPEEGLKFMVYLQKENIIDESGMPKERFSAEFPKEGPSILRIQQVVRGDSAAYFCASSPIAGYEQYFGPGTRLTVT.

This chain links TRBV7-9 with TRBJ1-3; possibly TRBD1 for D (5 bases). The V end lost 11 bases, the J end lost 1 base, and 21 bases lay between the germline ends. The CDR3 has 16 residues. Germline lookup yields CDR1 SEHNR and CDR2 FQNEAQ (reference sequence). In DNA, the CDR3 is TGTGCCGCTGGAGTGGGGGTGAAGATTTCTGGAAACACCATATATTTT. Its translation is CAAGVGVKISGNTIYF.

Only a few counts were recorded for this clone. The chain combines TRBV10-3 with TRBJ2-1, with 8 bases that match TRBD1. Germline lookup yields CDR1 ENHRY and CDR2 SYGVKD. The CDR3 runs to 15 residues. V lost 3 bases to trimming and J lost 4 bases; unmatched junction nucleotides: 5. This CDR3 is CAISDPGQEYNEQFF. The CDR3 region has the DNA TGTGCCATCAGTGATCCGGGACAGGAGTACAATGAGCAGTTCTTC.

A few counts support this clone. This chain joins TRBV7-3 and TRBJ2-7; D gene ambiguous. CDR1 and CDR2 from the germline V gene are SGHTA and FQGTGA. With 5 bases removed from V and 6 bases from J, the gap between germline ends came to 14 bases. This CDR3 has 13 amino acids. CDR3 amino acids: CASSVFRPAEQYF. Here the CDR3 DNA reads TGTGCCAGCAGCGTATTCCGTCCTGCCGAGCAGTACTTC.

The V gene is TRBV25-1, the J gene TRBJ2-2; D possibly uses TRBD1 or TRBD2 (6 bases each). The CDR3 is 16 amino acids. The V gene's germline CDR1 is MGHDK and CDR2 SYGVNS. The ends were cut back, 4 bases at V and 5 bases at J, with 17 bases in the middle. CDR3 loop: CASSGADYTGTGELFF. DNA of the CDR3: TGTGCCAGCAGTGGTGCGGACTATACAGGGACCGGGGAGCTGTTTTTT.

The chain links TRBV5-6 to TRBJ2-3, with TRBD1 matching 7 bases. CDR1 and CDR2 from the germline V gene are SGHDT and YYEEEE. The CDR3 is made up of 17 amino acids. After removal of 0 bases from V and 8 bases from J, the junction contained 15 bases not matched to a gene. The CDR3 sequence is CASSLGQGFVAVGTQYF. The CDR3 nucleotides read TGTGCCAGCAGCTTGGGACAGGGATTTGTCGCAGTGGGTACGCAGTATTTT.

The rearrangement uses TRBV30 and TRBJ1-2; D unclear. CDR3 length equals 13 residues. The V end lost 0 bases, the J end lost 2 bases, and 7 bases lay between the germline ends. CDR1 and CDR2 from the germline V gene are GTSNPN and SVGIG (reference sequence). The CDR3 DNA reads as TGTGCCTGGAGTGTGGGCAGGAACTATGGCTACACCTTC. This encodes CAWSVGRNYGYTF.

V usage is TRBV7-9 and J usage is TRBJ2-7; 7 positions agree with TRBD2. Looked up from germline, CDR1 is SEHNR and CDR2 is FQNEAQ (reference sequence). The CDR3 spans 13 residues. V lost 8 bases to trimming and J lost 3 bases; unmatched junction nucleotides: 7. The CDR3 DNA reads as TGTGCCAGCGCTTTAAGGGAGGGCTACGAGCAGTACTTC. Protein product: CASALREGYEQYF.

This clone was counted only a few times. The genes are TRBV30 and TRBJ1-2; TRBD1 might be the D (6 bases). The CDR3 totals 13 residues. V was cut by 5 bases and J by 1 base, with 11 bases left in between. The germline CDR1 and CDR2 sequences are GTSNPN and SVGIG (reference sequence). The chain's CDR3 is CAWGTNYNYGYTF. The CDR3 bases are TGTGCCTGGGGGACAAATTATAACTATGGCTACACCTTC.

This clone was seen just once. The rearrangement joins TRBV6-5 to TRBJ1-2; D gene uncertain. The CDR3 spans 14 residues. V gave up 7 bases and J gave up 4 bases, with 16 bases separating them. The germline V gene has CDR1 MNHEY and CDR2 SVGAGI. The CDR3 here is CASTPMGLIYGYTF. The CDR3 nucleotides are TGTGCCAGCACCCCTATGGGGTTGATCTATGGCTACACCTTC.

V is TRBV11-3 and J is TRBJ2-1; the match to TRBD2 covers 7 bases. Germline V gene data show CDR1 as SGHNT and CDR2 as YENEEA. This CDR3 is built from 16 residues. Germline trimming cut 2 bases from V and 5 bases from J; bases unmatched to any gene: 9. The CDR3: CASSLIPRGEDNEQFF. CDR3 in DNA: TGTGCCAGCAGCTTAATCCCCCGGGGGGAGGACAATGAGCAGTTCTTC.

J is TRBJ1-1 and V is TRBV5-1, with D perhaps matching TRBD1 (5 bases). Looked up from germline, CDR1 is SGHRS and CDR2 is YFSETQ. This CDR3 region has 15 residues. The germline V and J ends were trimmed by 1 base and 10 bases, with 20 bases remaining between them. This chain's CDR3 is CASSLSISGYQGAFF. CDR3 in DNA: TGCGCCAGCAGCTTGTCGATATCAGGCTACCAGGGAGCTTTCTTT.

This rearrangement joins TRBV4-1 to TRBJ2-2, with D tentatively TRBD1 or TRBD2 (6 bases each). Germline loops: CDR1 MGHRA, CDR2 YSYEKL. V was shortened by 4 bases and J by 3 bases, with 21 bases between the two germline ends. This CDR3 spans 18 amino acids. This chain's CDR3 is CASSLSRDSKGDTGELFF. In nucleotides, the CDR3 is TGCGCCAGCAGCCTGTCACGGGACTCAAAGGGGGACACCGGGGAGCTGTTTTTT.

This rearrangement joins TRBV14 to TRBJ2-5, with D unclear. This CDR3 comprises 16 residues. The ends were cut back, 0 bases at V and 2 bases at J, with 13 bases in the middle. The germline gives CDR1 SGHDN, CDR2 FVKESK. The CDR3 coding sequence is TGTGCCAGCAGCCAAGATTATGGCCAGAGGCAAGAGACCCAGTACTTC. Its translation: CASSQDYGQRQETQYF. The full variable domain, with the rest looked up from reference TRBV14 and TRBJ2-5, is EAGVTQFPSHSVIEKGQTVTLRCDPISGHDNLYWYRRVMGKEIKFLLHFVKESKQDESGMPNNRFLAERTGGTYSTLKVQPAELEDSGVYFCASSQDYGQRQETQYFGPGTRLLVL.

The V gene is TRBV28, the J gene TRBJ1-4; 7 bases are shared with TRBD1. The germline V gene encodes CDR1 MDHEN and CDR2 SYDVKM. J lost 6 bases, V lost 5 bases, and 6 bases had no gene match. The CDR3 contains 14 residues. Written as DNA, the CDR3 is TGTGCCAGCAGTCTCCGGGACAGCTATGAAAAACTGTTTTTT. Protein product: CASSLRDSYEKLFF.

The rearrangement uses TRBV15 and TRBJ1-2, with a tentative D call TRBD1 (5 bases). The CDR3 runs to 13 residues. The V gene's germline CDR1 is LNHNV and CDR2 YYDKDF (reference sequence). V shed 5 bases and J shed 5 bases, with 12 bases lying between them. Written as DNA, the CDR3 is TGTGCCACCAGCCCAGACGGGGGTTATGGCTACACCTTC. This codes for CATSPDGGYGYTF.

V gene TRBV7-2 combines with J gene TRBJ1-3; D uncertain. The CDR3 consists of 15 residues. V lost 2 bases and J lost 4, with 12 bases in between. The germline V gene encodes CDR1 SGHTA and CDR2 FQGNSA. The DNA for the CDR3 is TGTGCCAGCAGCTTAAATCCCGACGGAGGAAACACCATATATTTT. Amino acid sequence: CASSLNPDGGNTIYF.

This clone was observed a few times. Other DNA sequences in the sample encode the same CDR3. The V gene is TRBV19, the J gene TRBJ1-1, with D perhaps matching TRBD1 (5 bases). Trimming took 8 bases from V and 7 from J, leaving 11 bases between them. The germline V gene has CDR1 LNHDA and CDR2 SQIVND (reference sequence). The CDR3 runs 11 residues. CDR3 protein: CASRGGSEAFF. The CDR3 DNA is TGTGCCAGTCGGGGGGGAAGTGAAGCTTTCTTT.

The chain joins TRBV6-5 to TRBJ2-5, with D possibly TRBD1 on 5 matching bases. Germline CDR1 and CDR2: MNHEY and SVGAGI. The V and J ends lost 0 bases and 4 bases respectively, with 6 bases between them. The CDR3 loop spans 13 amino acids. CDR3 amino acids: CASSYSRGETQYF. The CDR3 bases are TGTGCCAGCAGTTACTCAAGGGGAGAGACCCAGTACTTC.

The chain is built from TRBV6-5 and TRBJ2-3; 8 bases are shared with TRBD2. Germline CDR1 reads MNHEY; CDR2 reads SVGAGI. V lost 5 bases to trimming and J lost 1 base; unmatched junction nucleotides: 5. The CDR3 is 15 residues long. CDR3 sequence (DNA): TGTGCCAGCAGTCCGGGGGGGGCGGGCACAGATACGCAGTATTTT. As protein: CASSPGGAGTDTQYF.

The sample holds one count of this clone. The gene calls are TRBV14 and TRBJ1-1; possible D gene TRBD1, 5 bases. The CDR3 is made up of 13 amino acids. CDR1 is SGHDN, CDR2 FVKESK, per germline. Trimming pared 0 bases from V and 5 bases from J, leaving 7 bases between. This chain's CDR3 is CASSQDRETEAFF. In nucleotides, the CDR3 is TGTGCCAGCAGCCAAGACAGGGAGACTGAAGCTTTCTTT.

The table lists this clone with many counts. The chain combines TRBV7-8 with TRBJ2-3, with 10 bases identical to TRBD2. Germline V gene lookup returns CDR1 SGHVS and CDR2 FQNEAQ. The V and J ends lost 1 base and 0 bases, in that order; junction bases with no gene match: 13. CDR3 length: 20 amino acids. CDR3 sequence (DNA): TGTGCCAGCAGCTTAGATGTAGCGGGGGGCCTTTGGACTAGCACAGATACGCAGTATTTT. Translated: CASSLDVAGGLWTSTDTQYF. Full variable domain (rest looked up from reference TRBV7-8 and TRBJ2-3): GAGVSQSPRYKVAKRGQDVALRCDPISGHVSLFWYQQALGQGPEFLTYFQNEAQLDKSGLPSDRFFAERPEGSVSTLKIQRTQQEDSAVYLCASSLDVAGGLWTSTDTQYFGPGTRLTVL.

The rearrangement uses TRBV30 and TRBJ1-5; D is ambiguous. The CDR3 contains 12 residues. Germline CDR1 and CDR2: GTSNPN and SVGIG (reference sequence). V shed 2 bases and J shed 7 bases, with 9 bases lying between them. The CDR3 spells CAWSWQSQPQHF. The CDR3 DNA sequence: TGTGCCTGGAGTTGGCAGTCGCAGCCCCAGCATTTT.

This clone was counted only a few times. Other nucleotide sequences from this sample produce the same CDR3. The V gene is TRBV11-2, the J gene TRBJ1-3, with D perhaps matching TRBD1 (6 bases). Trimming took off 3 bases at V and 3 bases at J, with 12 bases between the two ends. The CDR3 runs to 15 residues. The germline gives CDR1 SGHAT, CDR2 FQNNGV. The CDR3 protein is CASSLVQGSGNTIYF. CDR3 nucleotides: TGTGCCAGCAGCTTGGTCCAGGGGAGTGGAAACACCATATATTTT.

V gene TRBV6-5 combines with J gene TRBJ2-7, with 9 bases aligning to TRBD1. The CDR3 is 13 residues long. Germline V CDR1 and CDR2: MNHEY, SVGAGI. After removal of 2 bases from V and 5 bases from J, the junction contained 1 base not matched to a gene. CDR3 amino acids: CASSYGTGNEQYF. In nucleotides, the CDR3 is TGTGCCAGCAGTTACGGGACAGGGAACGAGCAGTACTTC.

This clone was seen at least ten times. V gene TRBV11-2 combines with J gene TRBJ2-7; D is unresolved. Germline CDR1 is SGHAT and CDR2 is FQNNGV. CDR3 size: 12 residues. V was clipped by 3 bases and J by 6 bases, with 9 bases between them. The CDR3 here is CASSLAPPEQYF. In nucleotides, the CDR3 is TGTGCCAGCAGCTTGGCCCCCCCCGAGCAGTACTTC.

This clone was counted between two and nine times. The rearrangement links TRBV28 to TRBJ1-2; D uncertain. V dropped 4 bases and J dropped 2 bases, with 8 bases sitting between them. CDR3 length: 13 residues. The V gene's germline CDR1 is MDHEN and CDR2 SYDVKM. CDR3 in DNA: TGTGCCAGCAGTTCCACGGGGAACTATGGCTACACCTTC. Translated: CASSSTGNYGYTF.

This clone was detected a few times. The chain carries TRBV15 and TRBJ2-2; D not resolved. In germline, CDR1 is LNHNV, CDR2 YYDKDF (reference sequence). The CDR3 sequence is 13 residues long. The ends were cut back, 3 bases at V and 6 bases at J, with 8 bases in the middle. As DNA, the CDR3 is TGTGCCACCAGCAGTTCGAGGTCCGGGGAGCTGTTTTTT. Protein product: CATSSSRSGELFF.

V is TRBV30 and J is TRBJ2-3; no reliable D call. The CDR3 consists of 12 residues. CDR1 and CDR2 (germline): GTSNPN, SVGIG (reference sequence). Trimming cost V 1 base and J 7 bases, with 9 bases left between them. In nucleotides, the CDR3 is TGTGCCTGGAGTGAGTCCGGTCATACGCAGTATTTT. This translates into CAWSESGHTQYF.

This clone was detected many times. The gene calls are TRBV28 and TRBJ1-2; D remains ambiguous. The CDR3 totals 11 residues. V lost 2 bases to trimming and J lost 7 bases, with 5 bases between them. Germline CDR1 and CDR2: MDHEN and SYDVKM. CDR3 DNA: TGTGCCAGCAGTTTAGACGGTGGCTACACCTTC. As protein: CASSLDGGYTF.

This rearrangement joins TRBV19 to TRBJ2-5; 10 positions agree with TRBD1. Unmatched junction bases numbered 3, after V lost 3 bases and J lost 2 bases. This CDR3 has 15 amino acids. In germline, CDR1 is LNHDA, CDR2 SQIVND (reference sequence). This CDR3 is CASSILGQGQETQYF. The CDR3 coding sequence is TGTGCCAGTAGTATTCTGGGACAGGGGCAAGAGACCCAGTACTTC. Complete variable domain (other parts from reference TRBV19 and TRBJ2-5): DGGITQSPKYLFRKEGQNVTLSCEQNLNHDAMYWYRQDPGQGLRLIYYSQIVNDFQKGDIAEGYSVSREKKESFPLTVTSAQKNPTAFYLCASSILGQGQETQYFGPGTRLLVL.

This rearrangement joins TRBV9 to TRBJ2-1; D is perhaps TRBD1 or TRBD2 (5 bases each). The V gene lost 2 bases and the J gene lost 12 bases, with 18 bases spanning the gap. Germline V CDR1 and CDR2: SGDLS, YYNGEE. The CDR3 has 14 amino acids. Here the CDR3 DNA reads TGTGCCAGCAGCGTCGGGACGCACCAAACCGCGCAGTTCTTC. It encodes CASSVGTHQTAQFF.